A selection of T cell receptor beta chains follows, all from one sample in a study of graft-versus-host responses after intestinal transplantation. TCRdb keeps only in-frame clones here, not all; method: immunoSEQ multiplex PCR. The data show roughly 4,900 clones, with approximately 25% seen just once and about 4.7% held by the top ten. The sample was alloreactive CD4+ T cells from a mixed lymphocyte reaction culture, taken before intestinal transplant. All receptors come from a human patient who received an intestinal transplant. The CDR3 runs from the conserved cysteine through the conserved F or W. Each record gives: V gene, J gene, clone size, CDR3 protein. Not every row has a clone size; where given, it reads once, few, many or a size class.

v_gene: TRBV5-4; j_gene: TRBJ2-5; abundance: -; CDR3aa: CASSLSRLAGGETQYF
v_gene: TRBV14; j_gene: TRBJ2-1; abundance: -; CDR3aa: CASSPHLASYNEQFF
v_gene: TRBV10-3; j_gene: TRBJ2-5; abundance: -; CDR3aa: CAISDGTRIAETQYF
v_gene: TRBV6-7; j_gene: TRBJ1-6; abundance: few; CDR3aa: CASSLQGSYNSPLHF
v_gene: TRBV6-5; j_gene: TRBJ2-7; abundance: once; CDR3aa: CASSRLAGGIEQYF
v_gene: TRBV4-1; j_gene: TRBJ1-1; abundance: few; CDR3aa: CASSLPGHQNTEAFF
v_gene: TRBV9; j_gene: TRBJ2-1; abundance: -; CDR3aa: CASSSRGNNEQFF
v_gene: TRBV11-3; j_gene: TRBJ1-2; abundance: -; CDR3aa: CASSYEANLGKTYGYTF
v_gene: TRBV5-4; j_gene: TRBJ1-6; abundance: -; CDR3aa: CASSLTGAHNSPLHF
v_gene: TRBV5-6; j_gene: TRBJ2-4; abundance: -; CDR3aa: CASSLRPGGARAKNIQYF
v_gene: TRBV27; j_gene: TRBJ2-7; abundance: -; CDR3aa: CASSIRDSYEQYF
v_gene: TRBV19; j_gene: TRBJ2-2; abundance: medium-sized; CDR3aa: CASNVPGSTGELFF
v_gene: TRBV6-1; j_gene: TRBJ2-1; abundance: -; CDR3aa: CASSKVKTSSGAYNEQFF
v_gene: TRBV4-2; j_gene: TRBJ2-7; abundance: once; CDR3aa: CASSQGHSYEQYF
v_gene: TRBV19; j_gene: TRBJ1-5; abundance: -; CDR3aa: CASSIGGGQPQHF
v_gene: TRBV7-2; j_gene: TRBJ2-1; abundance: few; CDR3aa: CASSLGLSLNNEQFF
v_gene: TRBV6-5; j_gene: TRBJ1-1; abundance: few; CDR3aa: CASSYFRDGTEAFF
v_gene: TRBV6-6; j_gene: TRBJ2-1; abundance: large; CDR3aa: CASSYGPPPYNEQFF
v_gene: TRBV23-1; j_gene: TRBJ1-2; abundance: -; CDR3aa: CASSHSGTGRETNYGYTF
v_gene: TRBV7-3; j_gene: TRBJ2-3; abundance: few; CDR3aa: CASSLVSGRTDTQYF
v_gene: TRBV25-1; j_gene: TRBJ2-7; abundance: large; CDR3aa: CASSERQGAYEQYF
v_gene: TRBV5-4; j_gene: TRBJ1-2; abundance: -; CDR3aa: CASSLKGNYGYTF
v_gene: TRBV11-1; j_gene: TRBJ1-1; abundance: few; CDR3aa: CASSLGTGRNTEAFF
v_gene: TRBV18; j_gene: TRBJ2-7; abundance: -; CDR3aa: CASSSSGSAYEQYF
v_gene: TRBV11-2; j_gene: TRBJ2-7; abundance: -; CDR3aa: CASSLGGTAYEQYF
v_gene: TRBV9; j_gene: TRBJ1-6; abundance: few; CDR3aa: CASSATPQGDTLHF
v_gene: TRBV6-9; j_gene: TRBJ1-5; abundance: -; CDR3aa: CASSPRGHSNQPQHF
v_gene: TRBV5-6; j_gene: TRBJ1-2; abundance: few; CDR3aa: CASSTRGWYGYTF
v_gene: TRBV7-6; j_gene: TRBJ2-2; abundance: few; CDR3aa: CASSLVRSPNTGELFF
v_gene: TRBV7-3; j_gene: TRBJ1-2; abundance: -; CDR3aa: CASSSTGANSLYGYTF
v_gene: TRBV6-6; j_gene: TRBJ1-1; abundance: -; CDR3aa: CASSVGGYTEAFF
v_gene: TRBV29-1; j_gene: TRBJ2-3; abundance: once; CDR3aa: CSSRGLADTQYF
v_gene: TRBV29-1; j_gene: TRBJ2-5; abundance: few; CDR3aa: CSVRRGPETQYF
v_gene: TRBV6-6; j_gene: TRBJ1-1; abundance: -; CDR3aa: CASRNRVAEAFF